This TCR beta chain was recovered during a study of blood T cells in healthy people across ages. For the second PCR, which ran for roughly 7 to 11 cycles, a sample-barcoded 5' primer and a J-beta primer mix were used. TCRdb reprocessed the 5' RACE reads via MiXCR and lists one record per CDR3 protein. The sample lists roughly 680,000 distinct CDR3 sequences, 49% occurring once. Germline V gene data show CDR1 as SGHDN and CDR2 as FVKESK. This CDR3 has 16 amino acids. Trimming pared 0 bases from V and 3 bases from J, leaving 14 bases between. The specimen was blood. This clonotype originated in a woman aged 60-75 years in good health. The rearrangement joins TRBV14 to TRBJ1-1; no firm D call. DNA of the CDR3: TGTGCCAGCAGCCAAGACTCCCGGGCGTGGTACACTGAAGCTTTCTTT. This encodes CASSQDSRAWYTEAFF.